This TCR beta chain was retrieved from a study of cytotoxic CD8 clonotypes in ibrutinib-treated CLL. Study information: Responses: some 24 partial, 2 complete; after median roughly 63 months, about 15 stayed remitted, approximately twelve progressed.

Sequencing was performed with immunoSEQ multiplex PCR; in TCRdb, only in-frame clones are kept and a portion is missing. The profile shows some 300,000 clones, almost 80% of them singletons. The CDR3 runs 16 residues. CDR1 and CDR2 from the germline V gene are MNHEY and SMNVEV (reference sequence). V was cut by 4 bases and J by 0 bases, with 15 bases left in between. The clonotype originates from a human donor with chronic lymphocytic leukemia. Here the sequenced sample was PBMCs, taken before ibrutinib treatment. The gene calls are TRBV27 and TRBJ1-2; D is unclear. CDR3 nucleotides: TGTGCCAGCAGTTCCGGTTCCGGGCCGACTAACTATGGCTACACCTTC. Encoded protein: CASSSGSGPTNYGYTF.